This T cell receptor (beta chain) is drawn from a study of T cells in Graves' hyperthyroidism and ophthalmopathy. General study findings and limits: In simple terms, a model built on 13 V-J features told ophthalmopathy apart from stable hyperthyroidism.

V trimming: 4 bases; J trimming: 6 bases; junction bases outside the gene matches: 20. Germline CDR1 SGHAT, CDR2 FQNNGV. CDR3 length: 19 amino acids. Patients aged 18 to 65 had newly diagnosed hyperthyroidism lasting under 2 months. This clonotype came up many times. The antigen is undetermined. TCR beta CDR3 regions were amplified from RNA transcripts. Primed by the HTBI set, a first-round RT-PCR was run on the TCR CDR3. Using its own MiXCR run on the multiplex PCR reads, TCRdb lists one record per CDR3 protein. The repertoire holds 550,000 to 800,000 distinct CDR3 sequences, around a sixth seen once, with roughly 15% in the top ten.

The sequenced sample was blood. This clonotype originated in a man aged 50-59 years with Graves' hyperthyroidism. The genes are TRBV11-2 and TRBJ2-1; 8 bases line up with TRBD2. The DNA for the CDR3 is TGTGCCAGCAGCTCCACATGGGGTAGCGGGACGGGAGTGATCAATGAGCAGTTCTTC. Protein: CASSSTWGSGTGVINEQFF.